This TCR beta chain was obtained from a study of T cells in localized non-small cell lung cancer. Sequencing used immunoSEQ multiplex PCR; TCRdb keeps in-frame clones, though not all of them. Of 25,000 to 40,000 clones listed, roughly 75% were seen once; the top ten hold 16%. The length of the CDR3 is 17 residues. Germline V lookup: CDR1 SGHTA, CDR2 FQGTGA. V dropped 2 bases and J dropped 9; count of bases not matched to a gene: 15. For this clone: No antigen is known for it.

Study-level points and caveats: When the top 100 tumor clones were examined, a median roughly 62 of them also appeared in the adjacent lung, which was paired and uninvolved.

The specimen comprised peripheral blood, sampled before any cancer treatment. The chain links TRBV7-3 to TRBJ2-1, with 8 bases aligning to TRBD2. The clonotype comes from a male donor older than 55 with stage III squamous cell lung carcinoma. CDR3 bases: TGTGCCAGCAGCTTAGGTTCAGCGGGACTAGGGCAAGGTGAGCAGTTCTTC. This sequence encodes CASSLGSAGLGQGEQFF. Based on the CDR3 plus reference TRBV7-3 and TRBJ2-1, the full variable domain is GAGVSQTPSNKVTEKGKYVELRCDPISGHTALYWYRQSLGQGPEFLIYFQGTGAADDSGLPNDRFFAVRPEGSVSTLKIQRTERGDSAVYLCASSLGSAGLGQGEQFFGPGTRLTVL.